These 23 T cell receptor beta chains originate from one sample sequenced in a study of shared T cell receptors in the human thymus. Assay used: immunoSEQ multiplex PCR; TCRdb lists only in-frame clones, some missing. This table has roughly 710,000 clones, 70% to 90% appearing once. The data were also submitted as part of a second study, on human thymus T cells.

The sample consisted of thymocytes. The receptors shown here come from a girl younger than two with a congenital heart defect.

This clone was detected a few times. The V and J genes are TRBV6-5 and TRBJ1-1; no reliable D call. From germline, CDR1 is MNHEY and CDR2 SVGAGI. Trimming left V 4 bases short and J 4 bases short, with 16 bases between. This CDR3 is built from 15 residues. CDR3 amino acids: CASSSRDFLRTEAFF. The CDR3 DNA reads TGTGCCAGCAGTTCCCGGGATTTCCTTCGCACTGAAGCTTTCTTT.

The V and J genes are TRBV4-1 and TRBJ1-4; D is ambiguous. The V and J ends lost 4 bases and 4 bases respectively, with 4 bases between them. Germline V CDR1 and CDR2: MGHRA, YSYEKL. The CDR3 has 12 residues. The CDR3 loop reads CASSLINEKLFF. Here the CDR3 DNA reads TGCGCCAGCAGCCTTATTAATGAAAAACTGTTTTTT.

J is TRBJ1-1 and V is TRBV5-1; 12 bases are a match to TRBD1. The germline gives CDR1 SGHRS, CDR2 YFSETQ. This CDR3 is 15 amino acids long. The ends lost 3 bases at V and 4 bases at J; junction bases unmatched: 4. CDR3 coding DNA: TGCGCCAGCAGCTCGCCGGGACAGGGGGCCACTGAAGCTTTCTTT. Encoded protein: CASSSPGQGATEAFF.

The V gene is TRBV7-8, the J gene TRBJ2-7; TRBD1 is a possible D gene (6 bases). The CDR3 runs to 12 residues. In germline, CDR1 is SGHVS, CDR2 FQNEAQ. V lost 4 bases and J 2 bases, leaving 6 bases between the germline ends. The CDR3 DNA is TGTGCCAGCAGCTGGGACACCTACGAGCAGTACTTC. Translated, it gives CASSWDTYEQYF.

The gene calls are TRBV5-4 and TRBJ1-2, with a possible D match to TRBD1 (6 bases). Per the germline V gene, CDR1 is SGHNT and CDR2 is YYREEE (reference sequence). V shed 6 bases and J shed 12 bases, with 18 bases lying between them. The CDR3 has 12 amino acids. The DNA of the CDR3 is TGTGCCAGCACCGAAGGGGGGGGGCTAGACACCTTC. This encodes CASTEGGGLDTF.

The rearrangement uses TRBV4-3 and TRBJ2-7; 7 nucleotides agree with TRBD1. This CDR3 is built from 15 residues. Per the germline V gene, CDR1 is LGHNA and CDR2 is YSLEER. V gave up 1 base and J gave up 5 bases; unmatched junction bases: 8. The CDR3 DNA follows: TGCGCCAGCAGCCAAGTCATCAAACAGGGGAACGAGCAGTACTTC. Protein product: CASSQVIKQGNEQYF.

The rearrangement links TRBV6-1 to TRBJ1-1; TRBD1 is a possible D gene (5 bases). The ends were cut back, 6 bases at V and 0 bases at J, with 8 bases in the middle. The CDR3 totals 13 residues. Germline lookup yields CDR1 MNHNS and CDR2 SASEGT. The CDR3, as DNA: TGTGCCAGCAGCGACAGCGTGAACACTGAAGCTTTCTTT. Protein: CASSDSVNTEAFF.

V is TRBV9 and J is TRBJ2-1; 7 positions agree with TRBD2. In germline, CDR1 is SGDLS, CDR2 YYNGEE. Trimming removed 0 bases from V and 4 bases from J; junction bases left unmatched: 1. The CDR3 sequence is 14 residues long. Written as DNA, the CDR3 is TGTGCCAGCAGCGTAGGGGGGGGTTACAATGAGCAGTTCTTC. Translation gives CASSVGGGYNEQFF.

This chain connects TRBV30 to TRBJ2-7, with TRBD1 as a possible D gene (6 bases). Trimming shortened V by 4 bases and J by 1 base, and 11 bases separated the two germline ends. Germline CDR1 is GTSNPN and CDR2 is SVGIG (reference sequence). This CDR3 comprises 13 residues. The CDR3: CAWNEGQSYEQYF. The CDR3 nucleotides read TGTGCCTGGAATGAAGGACAGTCCTACGAGCAGTACTTC.

In this sample, this clone turned up a few times. The V and J genes are TRBV5-1 and TRBJ2-1, with 8 positions matching TRBD2. With V trimmed by 3 bases and J by 8 bases, 10 bases remained unmatched. Germline values: CDR1 SGHRS, CDR2 YFSETQ. This CDR3 region has 15 residues. Here the CDR3 reads CASSWRAGENDEQFF. The CDR3 DNA sequence: TGCGCCAGCAGCTGGAGAGCGGGGGAGAACGATGAGCAGTTCTTC.

The chain employs TRBV15 and TRBJ2-7, with TRBD2 identical over 9 bases. V gave up 4 bases and J gave up 0 bases; unmatched junction bases: 10. Germline V lookup: CDR1 LNHNV, CDR2 YYDKDF (reference sequence). CDR3 size: 17 residues. CDR3 sequence reads: CATSTAGGGTSSYEQYF. CDR3 in DNA: TGTGCCACCAGCACCGCGGGAGGGGGGACGAGCTCCTACGAGCAGTACTTC. The full variable domain, in which reference TRBV15 and TRBJ2-7 provide the parts outside the CDR3, is DAMVIQNPRYQVTQFGKPVTLSCSQTLNHNVMYWYQQKSSQAPKLLFHYYDKDFNNEADTPDNFQSRRPNTSFCFLDIRSPGLGDTAMYLCATSTAGGGTSSYEQYFGPGTRLTVT.

The rearrangement uses TRBV20-1 and TRBJ2-7; the D gene is possibly TRBD2 (5 bases). Trimming took off 7 bases at V and 5 bases at J, with 12 bases between the two ends. Germline loops: CDR1 DFQATT, CDR2 SNEGSKA (reference sequence). The CDR3 has 11 amino acids. The chain's CDR3 is CSGREHDEQYF. CDR3 bases: TGCAGTGGACGGGAACACGACGAGCAGTACTTC.

This clone was observed a handful of times. The CDR3 DNA follows: TGTGCCAGCAGCGCCGATGTCGGGACTAGCGGGGCCAATGAGCAGTTCTTC. It codes for CASSADVGTSGANEQFF. The chain couples TRBV7-2 to TRBJ2-1, with 13 bases aligning to TRBD2. The J segment lost 6 bases and the V segment lost 5 bases, leaving 10 bases of the junction unmatched. Germline loops: CDR1 SGHTA, CDR2 FQGNSA. CDR3 length equals 17 residues. Combining the CDR3 with reference TRBV7-2 and TRBJ2-1 gives the whole variable domain GAGVSQSPSNKVTEKGKDVELRCDPISGHTALYWYRQSLGQGLEFLIYFQGNSAPDKSGLPSDRFSAERTGGSVSTLTIQRTQQEDSAVYLCASSADVGTSGANEQFFGPGTRLTVL.

The chain recombines TRBV10-2 with TRBJ1-1; D gene ambiguous. The CDR3 consists of 14 residues. Per the germline V gene, CDR1 is WSHSY and CDR2 is SAAADI. Trimming shortened V by 8 bases and J by 1 base, and 14 bases separated the two germline ends. DNA of the CDR3: TGCGCCAGCGGGCGGGGTCTCGAGAACACTGAAGCTTTCTTT. Protein product: CASGRGLENTEAFF.

The chain joins TRBV7-6 to TRBJ2-2; TRBD2 aligns across 14 bases. The germline V gene has CDR1 SGHVS and CDR2 FNYEAQ. The junction had 9 bases not matched to a gene; V was cut back by 5 bases and J by 7 bases. CDR3 length: 17 amino acids. CDR3 bases: TGTGCCAGCAGCCTCGGACTAGCGGGGGGTGTGCACGGGGAGCTGTTTTTT. Its translation: CASSLGLAGGVHGELFF.

This rearrangement joins TRBV27 to TRBJ2-1; 10 bases are shared with TRBD2. CDR1 is MNHEY and CDR2 is SMNVEV in the germline V gene (reference sequence). Unmatched junction bases numbered 13, after V lost 3 bases and J lost 5 bases. This CDR3 has 18 amino acids. DNA of the CDR3: TGTGCCAGCAGTTTTAGTTCGCTAGCGGGGGTGTGGGACAATGAGCAGTTCTTC. This translates into CASSFSSLAGVWDNEQFF.

The chain is built from TRBV29-1 and TRBJ1-1; tentative D call: TRBD1 (6 bases). The CDR3 spans 18 residues. V shed 4 bases and J shed 0 bases, with 24 bases lying between them. Germline values: CDR1 SQVTM, CDR2 ANQGSEA. The CDR3 DNA follows: TGCAGCGTTGTTAGAGGGGGGGGCCTGTCGAGGGTGAACACTGAAGCTTTCTTT. It specifies CSVVRGGGLSRVNTEAFF.

This sequence joins TRBV5-1 and TRBJ2-5; D not resolved. The CDR3 spans 13 residues. V was trimmed by 2 bases and J by 2 bases, leaving 7 bases between them. Germline values: CDR1 SGHRS, CDR2 YFSETQ. As DNA, the CDR3 is TGCGCCAGCAGCTTCGTCCCGCAAGAGACCCAGTACTTC. Translated, it gives CASSFVPQETQYF.

The chain combines TRBV18 with TRBJ2-2; TRBD2 agrees at 7 bases. Trimming took 3 bases from V and 3 from J; bases not matched to a gene: 10. Germline CDR1 reads KGHSH; CDR2 reads LQKENI. The CDR3 length is 17 residues. CDR3 protein: CASSPRGEDTYTGELFF. The CDR3 DNA sequence: TGTGCCAGCTCACCCCGGGGGGAGGACACATACACCGGGGAGCTGTTTTTT.

This rearrangement joins TRBV4-3 to TRBJ2-4; 7 bases map to TRBD1. The germline V gene has CDR1 LGHNA and CDR2 YSLEER. V shed 1 base and J 4 bases; nucleotides not matched to a gene: 7. CDR3 length: 16 residues. This CDR3 reads CASSQVIPGQKNIQYF. For the CDR3, the DNA is TGCGCCAGCAGCCAAGTTATTCCGGGACAGAAAAACATTCAGTACTTC.

The chain combines TRBV4-1 with TRBJ2-5; the match to TRBD1 covers 7 bases. V was clipped by 0 bases and J by 5 bases; unmatched bases: 6. Germline V lookup: CDR1 MGHRA, CDR2 YSYEKL. This CDR3 has 15 residues. CDR3 sequence reads: CASSQEKGARETQYF. The CDR3 region has the DNA TGCGCCAGCAGCCAAGAAAAGGGGGCACGGGAGACCCAGTACTTC.

The chain uses TRBV14 and TRBJ1-2; the match to TRBD1 covers 9 bases. Germline loops: CDR1 SGHDN, CDR2 FVKESK. V trimming: 0 bases; J trimming: 8 bases; junction bases outside the gene matches: 16. The CDR3 loop spans 18 amino acids. In DNA form, the CDR3 reads TGTGCCAGCAGCCAAGAGCCGCCCGGGACAGGGTCACCAGGGGGCTACACCTTC. Protein sequence: CASSQEPPGTGSPGGYTF.

The chain employs TRBV10-3 and TRBJ2-5, with 9 positions matching TRBD2. Losses at the gene ends were 7 bases for V and 5 bases for J; bases not matched to a gene: 8. The germline gives CDR1 ENHRY, CDR2 SYGVKD. CDR3 length: 14 residues. The CDR3 protein is CAIKERGDSETQYF. Here the CDR3 DNA reads TGTGCCATCAAAGAGCGGGGGGACAGTGAGACCCAGTACTTC.